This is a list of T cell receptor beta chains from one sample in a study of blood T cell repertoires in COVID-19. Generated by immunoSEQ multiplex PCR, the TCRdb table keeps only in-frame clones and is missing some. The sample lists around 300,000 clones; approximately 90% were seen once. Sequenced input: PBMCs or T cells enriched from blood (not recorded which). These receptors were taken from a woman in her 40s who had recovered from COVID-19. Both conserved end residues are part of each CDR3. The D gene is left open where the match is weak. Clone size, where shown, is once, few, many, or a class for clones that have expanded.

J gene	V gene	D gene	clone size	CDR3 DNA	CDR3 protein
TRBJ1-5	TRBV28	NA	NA	TGTGCCAGCAGTTGGGGCTCGGGGGTTTATCAGCCCCAGCATTTT	CASSWGSGVYQPQHF
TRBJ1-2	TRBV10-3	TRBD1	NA	TGTGCCACCTCGCCTTTTTCCGGGACAGGTCAACGGTATGGCTACACCTTC	CATSPFSGTGQRYGYTF
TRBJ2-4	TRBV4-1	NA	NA	TGCGCCAGCAGCCAAGAGGTACCCCAGGGTGCGGACATTCAGTACTTC	CASSQEVPQGADIQYF
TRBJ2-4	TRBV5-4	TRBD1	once	TGTGCCAGCAGCTTGGGACAGGGGGCCAAAAACATTCAGTACTTC	CASSLGQGAKNIQYF
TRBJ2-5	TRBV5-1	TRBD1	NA	TGCGCCAGCAGCTGGGGACAGAAAGAGACCCAGTACTTC	CASSWGQKETQYF
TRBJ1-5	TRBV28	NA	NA	TGTGCCAGCAGTTTCGAGAGCAATCAGCCCCAGCATTTT	CASSFESNQPQHF
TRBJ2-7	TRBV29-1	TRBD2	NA	TGCAGCGTGACTAGCGGGAGGTATGCCTACGAGCAGTACTTC	CSVTSGRYAYEQYF
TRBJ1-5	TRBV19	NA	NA	TGTGCCAGTAGTATCCCGGCGGGGTGGAGGCAGCCCCAGCATTTT	CASSIPAGWRQPQHF
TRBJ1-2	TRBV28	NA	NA	TGTGCCAGCAGTTTAGCAGCTGTATGGGCTGGCTACACCTTC	CASSLAAVWAGYTF
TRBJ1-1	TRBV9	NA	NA	TGTGCCAGCAGCGACCCCGGGGGGAACACTGAAGCTTTCTTT	CASSDPGGNTEAFF
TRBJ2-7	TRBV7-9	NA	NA	TGTGCCAGCAGCTCGTACAGGGACTACGAGCAGTACTTC	CASSSYRDYEQYF
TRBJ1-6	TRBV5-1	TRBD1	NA	TGCGCCAGCAGCTTGGGGGGGACAGGGGTTTCACCCCTCCACTTT	CASSLGGTGVSPLHF
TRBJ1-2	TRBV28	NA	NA	TGTGCCAGCAGCCCCGCGAGGGACTATGGCTACACCTTC	CASSPARDYGYTF
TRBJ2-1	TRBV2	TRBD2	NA	TGTGCCAGCAGCCCCCAACAGGGACTAGCGGGAGGGAGTGAGCAGTTCTTC	CASSPQQGLAGGSEQFF
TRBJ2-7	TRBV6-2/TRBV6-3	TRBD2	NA	TGTGCCAGCAGTTATGCACTAGCGGGAGGTTACGAGCAGTACTTC	CASSYALAGGYEQYF
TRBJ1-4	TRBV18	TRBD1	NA	TGTGCCAGCTCCCGGGACAGGAATGAAAAACTGTTTTTT	CASSRDRNEKLFF
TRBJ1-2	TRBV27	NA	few	TGTGCCAGCAGTTTGGATCAGGGGACCTATGGCTACACCTTC	CASSLDQGTYGYTF
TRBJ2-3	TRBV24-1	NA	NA	TGTGCCACCAGTGAACCCGGACACGGAACTAAAACAGATACGCAGTATTTT	CATSEPGHGTKTDTQYF
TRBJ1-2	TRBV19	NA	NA	TGTGCCAGTAGTATCCAGCGTACTGGTAACTATGGCTACACCTTC	CASSIQRTGNYGYTF
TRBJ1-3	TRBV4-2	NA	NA	TGTGCCAGCAGCCAAGTAGAGTTTCTCTCTGGAAACACCATATATTTT	CASSQVEFLSGNTIYF
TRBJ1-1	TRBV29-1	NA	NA	TGCAGCGCGGGGACAACTCTGAACACTGAAGCTTTCTTT	CSAGTTLNTEAFF
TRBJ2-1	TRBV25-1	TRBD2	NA	TGTGCCAGCAGTGAGCGGGGGGCCTACAATGAGCAGTTCTTC	CASSERGAYNEQFF
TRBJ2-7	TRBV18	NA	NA	TGTGCCAGCTCATCAACGAGCTCCTACGAGCAGTACTTC	CASSSTSSYEQYF
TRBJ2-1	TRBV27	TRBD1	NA	TGTGCCAGCGGACTGACAGGGGGCCGGTACAATGAGCAGTTCTTC	CASGLTGGRYNEQFF
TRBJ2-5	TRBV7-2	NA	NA	TGTGCCAGCAGCTTAGGACTAGGGAAAGAGACCCAGTACTTC	CASSLGLGKETQYF
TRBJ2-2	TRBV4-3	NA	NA	TGCGCCAGCAGCCAACATTATCGGGGAAACACCGGGGAGCTGTTTTTT	CASSQHYRGNTGELFF
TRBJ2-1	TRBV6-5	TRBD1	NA	TGTGCCAGCAGTTACGGACAGGGATCCAATGAGCAGTTCTTC	CASSYGQGSNEQFF
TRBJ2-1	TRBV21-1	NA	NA	TGTGCCAGCAGCAAAAGTTCTAGGCCGGAGGTCGAGCAGTTCTTC	CASSKSSRPEVEQFF
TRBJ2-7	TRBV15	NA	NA	TGTGCCACCAAGCTCGGGGGCTCCTACGAGCAGTACTTC	CATKLGGSYEQYF
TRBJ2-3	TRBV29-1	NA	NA	TGCAGCGTCCGGGACATCAGCACAGATACGCAGTATTTT	CSVRDISTDTQYF
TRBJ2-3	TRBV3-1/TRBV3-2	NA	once	TGTGCCAGCAGTTCACTAGGATCCACAGATACGCAGTATTTT	CASSSLGSTDTQYF
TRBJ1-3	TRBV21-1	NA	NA	TGTGCCAGCAGCCCCCAACATCGGGGTACGCGGAGGACCATATATTTT	CASSPQHRGTRRTIYF
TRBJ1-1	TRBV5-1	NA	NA	TGCGCCAGCAGCTTGGCCGCGGGTTTCACTGAAGCTTTCTTT	CASSLAAGFTEAFF
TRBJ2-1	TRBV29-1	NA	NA	TGCAGCGTTGAAAAGACAGACCTTAGCTCCTACAATGAGCAGTTCTTC	CSVEKTDLSSYNEQFF
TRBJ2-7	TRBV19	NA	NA	TGTGCCAGTAGTAACAGGGACTACGAGCAGTACTTC	CASSNRDYEQYF
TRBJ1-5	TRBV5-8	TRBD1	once	TGTGCCAGCAGGTGGGACAGAAGCAATCAGCCCCAGCATTTT	CASRWDRSNQPQHF
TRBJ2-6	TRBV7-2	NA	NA	TGTGCCAGCAGCTTAGCGGAGGTGACTGGGGCCAACGTCCTGACTTTC	CASSLAEVTGANVLTF
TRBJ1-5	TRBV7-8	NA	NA	TGTGCCAGCAGCTACACGGGGGGAACACGGGCCAATCAGCCCCAGCATTTT	CASSYTGGTRANQPQHF
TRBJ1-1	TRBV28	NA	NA	TGTGCCAGCAGTTTGGAGACTGGGAGGGACACTGAAGCTTTCTTT	CASSLETGRDTEAFF
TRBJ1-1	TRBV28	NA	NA	TGTGCGTCCGGAGGGACTGAAGCTTTCTTT	CASGGTEAFF
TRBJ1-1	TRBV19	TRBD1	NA	TGTGCCAGTAGCCCATTGGGACAGGGGAGCACTGAAGCTTTCTTT	CASSPLGQGSTEAFF
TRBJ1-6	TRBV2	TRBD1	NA	TGTGCCAGCAGTCGACAGGGGAGCTCCTATAATTCACCCCTCCACTTT	CASSRQGSSYNSPLHF
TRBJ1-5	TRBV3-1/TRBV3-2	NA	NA	TGTGCCAGCAGCCAAGAACTCAATCAGCCCCAGCATTTT	CASSQELNQPQHF
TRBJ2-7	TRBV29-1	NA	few	TGCAGCGTTCAGGACGGGGTCCCCGAGCAGTACTTC	CSVQDGVPEQYF